These 4 T cell receptor beta chains came from one sample sequenced in a study of T cell repertoires in cytomegalovirus infection. TCRdb used MiXCR to reprocess the reads, holding one entry per CDR3 protein. The table records fewer than 1,000,000 distinct CDR3 sequences, roughly 30% of them present only once. Their antigens remain unidentified. Sample: cultured CD8+ T cells from PBMCs, taken from culture after CMV antigen stimulation. The receptors originated from a human donor in good health (CMV status not recorded). Some clones in this sample may be carry-over from other donors' samples.

This clonotype was observed many times. This sequence joins TRBV4-3 and TRBJ1-1; D possibly corresponds to TRBD1 (5 bases). Germline V gene data show CDR1 as LGHNA and CDR2 as YSLEER. Trimming left V 0 bases short and J 1 base short, with 9 bases between. This CDR3 has 15 amino acids. CDR3 amino acids: CASSQDGGRNTEAFF. The CDR3 nucleotides read TGCGCCAGCAGCCAAGATGGGGGGAGGAACACTGAAGCTTTCTTT.

The CDR3 here is CASSFRGRTTDTQYF. In nucleotides, the CDR3 is TGTGCCAGCAGCTTCCGGGGCCGAACTACAGATACGCAGTATTTT. This rearrangement joins TRBV11-2 to TRBJ2-3, with D tentatively TRBD1 or TRBD2 (5 bases each). Trimming removed 3 bases from V and 3 bases from J, with 13 bases in between. Germline values: CDR1 SGHAT, CDR2 FQNNGV. CDR3 length: 15 residues.

The chain has TRBV7-3 and TRBJ2-1; D ambiguous. Trimming took off 5 bases at V and 8 bases at J, with 19 bases between the two ends. Per germline, CDR1 SGHTA and CDR2 FQGTGA. This CDR3 contains 15 residues. CDR3 in DNA: TGTGCCAGCAGCCCCCAAGTAGGTAATTTCGATGAGCAGTTCTTC. This encodes CASSPQVGNFDEQFF.

This sequence joins TRBV12-3 or TRBV12-4 and TRBJ1-4; D call uncertain. The V and J ends lost 0 bases and 3 bases respectively, with 8 bases between them. This CDR3 has 15 amino acids. CDR3 sequence reads: CASSLALRSNEKLFF. Here the CDR3 DNA reads TGTGCCAGCAGTTTAGCGCTTCGCTCTAATGAAAAACTGTTTTTT.